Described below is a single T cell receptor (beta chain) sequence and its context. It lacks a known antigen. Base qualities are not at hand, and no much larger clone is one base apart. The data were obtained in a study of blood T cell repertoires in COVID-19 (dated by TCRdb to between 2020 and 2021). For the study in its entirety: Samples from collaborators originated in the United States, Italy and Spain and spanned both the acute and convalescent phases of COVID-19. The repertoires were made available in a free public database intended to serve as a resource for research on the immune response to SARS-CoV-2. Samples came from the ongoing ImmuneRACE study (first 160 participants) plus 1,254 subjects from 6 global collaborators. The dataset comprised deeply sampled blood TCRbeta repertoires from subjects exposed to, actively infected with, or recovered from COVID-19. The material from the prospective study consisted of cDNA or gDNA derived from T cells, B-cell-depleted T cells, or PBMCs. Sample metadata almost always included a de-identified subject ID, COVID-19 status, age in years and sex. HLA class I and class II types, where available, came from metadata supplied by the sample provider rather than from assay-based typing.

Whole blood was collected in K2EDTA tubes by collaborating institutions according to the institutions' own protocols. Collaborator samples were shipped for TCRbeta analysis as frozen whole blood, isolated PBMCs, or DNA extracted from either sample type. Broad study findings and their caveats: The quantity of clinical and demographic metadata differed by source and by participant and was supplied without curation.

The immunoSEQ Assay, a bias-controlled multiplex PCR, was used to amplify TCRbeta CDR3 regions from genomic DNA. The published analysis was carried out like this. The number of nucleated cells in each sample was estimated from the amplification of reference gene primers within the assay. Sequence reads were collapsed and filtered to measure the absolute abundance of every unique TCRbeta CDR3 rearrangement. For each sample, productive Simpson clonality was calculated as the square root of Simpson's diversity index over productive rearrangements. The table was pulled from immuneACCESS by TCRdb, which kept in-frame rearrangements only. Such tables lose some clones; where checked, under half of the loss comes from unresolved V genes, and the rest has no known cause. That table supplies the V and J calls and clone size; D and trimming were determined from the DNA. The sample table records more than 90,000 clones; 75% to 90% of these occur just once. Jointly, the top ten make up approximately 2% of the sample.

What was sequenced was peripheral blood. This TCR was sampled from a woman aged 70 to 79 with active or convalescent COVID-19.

The DNA is TGTGCCAGTAGTCCAGGGGCTAGCGGGAGTAACGAGCAGTACTTC. Translated, it gives CASSPGASGSNEQYF. Rearrangement joined TRBV19 to TRBJ2-7; 10 bases in between match TRBD2. Looking up the germline V gene (reference sequence) yields CDR1 LNHDA and CDR2 SQIVND. Measured from the cysteine to the phenylalanine, the CDR3 is 15 residues long. The only DNA kept is the CDR3, 45 bases in frame from the first base. The germline V end is reduced by 5 bases and the J end by 5 bases; junction bases left unmatched: 9. Reference TRBV19 and TRBJ2-7 proteins supply the regions before and after the CDR3; the full variable domain is: DGGITQSPKYLFRKEGQNVTLSCEQNLNHDAMYWYRQDPGQGLRLIYYSQIVNDFQKGDIAEGYSVSREKKESFPLTVTSAQKNPTAFYLCASSPGASGSNEQYFGPGTRLTVT.